These T cell receptor beta chains were read from a single sample in a study of blood T cell repertoires in COVID-19. The repertoire was sequenced with immunoSEQ multiplex PCR; TCRdb's copy has only in-frame clones and lacks some. The sample consists of 130,000 to 150,000 clones, 84% of them appearing once. The sequenced sample was peripheral blood. The receptors come from a man aged 55 to 70 with active or convalescent COVID-19. Each CDR3 is given with its conserved first and last residue. The D gene is left open where the match is weak. Clone size is given for some rows only: seen once, a few or many times, or a class if the clone is expanded.

J gene | V gene | clone size | D gene | CDR3 DNA | CDR3 protein
TRBJ1-5 | TRBV7-2 | . | TRBD1 | TGTGCCAGCAGCCCACAGGGGTCCGGCAATCAGCCCCAGCATTTT | CASSPQGSGNQPQHF
TRBJ1-5 | TRBV5-6 | many | . | TGTGCCAGCAGCTTCGCAGGACACAATAGCAATCAGCCCCAGCATTTT | CASSFAGHNSNQPQHF
TRBJ1-3 | TRBV12-3/TRBV12-4 | once | . | TGTGCCAGCAGTTTGTCCAGCGAGAACACCATATATTTT | CASSLSSENTIYF
TRBJ1-2 | TRBV7-2 | . | . | TGTGCCAGCAGCAAGTACATACAGGACGAGGACTATGGCTACACCTTC | CASSKYIQDEDYGYTF
TRBJ1-1 | TRBV10-3 | . | TRBD1 | TGTGCCATCAATCGGGACAGTAAGGGTGAAGCTTTCTTT | CAINRDSKGEAFF
TRBJ1-2 | TRBV3-1/TRBV3-2 | . | TRBD1 | TGTGCCAGCAGCCACGGACAGGACTATGGCTACACCTTC | CASSHGQDYGYTF
TRBJ2-5 | TRBV19 | once | TRBD2 | TGTGCCAGTAGTAAAAGCGGGAGGCGAGAAGAGACCCAGTACTTC | CASSKSGRREETQYF
TRBJ1-1 | TRBV11-2 | once | . | TGTGCCAGCAGCTTGGTTGCCAGGGTAGGTCACACTGAAGCTTTCTTT | CASSLVARVGHTEAFF
TRBJ1-3 | TRBV19 | . | . | TGTGCCAGTGGACAGTTCAGCTCTGGAAACACCATATATTTT | CASGQFSSGNTIYF
TRBJ2-3 | TRBV2 | . | TRBD1 | TGTGCCACTGACAGGGTTGGGGATACGCAGTATTTT | CATDRVGDTQYF
TRBJ2-1 | TRBV7-9 | . | TRBD2 | TGTGCCAGCAGACCTACCTCTAGCGGTAATGAGCAGTTCTTC | CASRPTSSGNEQFF
TRBJ2-5 | TRBV5-8 | . | TRBD2 | TGTGCCAGCAGCTTGGTTAGCGGGGAGTACCAAGAGACCCAGTACTTC | CASSLVSGEYQETQYF
TRBJ2-5 | TRBV2 | . | TRBD2 | TGTGCCAGCAGGGAGCGGGGGAGAGAGACCCAGTACTTC | CASRERGRETQYF
TRBJ1-3 | TRBV3-1/TRBV3-2 | . | TRBD1 | TGTGCCAGCAGCCTCCGACAGGGGGCGCACGGAAACACCATATATTTT | CASSLRQGAHGNTIYF
TRBJ1-2 | TRBV19 | once | TRBD1 | TGTGCCAGTAGTATAGGACAGGGAAGCTATGGCTACACCTTC | CASSIGQGSYGYTF
TRBJ2-5 | TRBV4-1 | few | . | TGCGCCAGCAGCCGAACGGCTACCCAGGGTCCCTATAGCCAAGAGACCCAGTACTTC | CASSRTATQGPYSQETQYF
TRBJ2-1 | TRBV19 | . | TRBD1 | TGTGCCAGTAGTAGGCAACCGGGACAGAGTATCTACAATGAGCAGTTCTTC | CASSRQPGQSIYNEQFF
TRBJ2-5 | TRBV11-2 | . | TRBD2 | TGTGCCAGCAGCTCCGGAAGGGGCGGGAGGGAGGAGACCCAGTACTTC | CASSSGRGGREETQYF
TRBJ2-1 | TRBV30 | . | . | TGTGCCTGGAGCAGGGACTCTGGCTCCTACAATGAGCAGTTCTTC | CAWSRDSGSYNEQFF
TRBJ1-1 | TRBV6-2/TRBV6-3 | . | . | TGTGCCAGCAGTTCAGGGTGGGCGAACACTGAAGCTTTCTTT | CASSSGWANTEAFF
TRBJ1-5 | TRBV30 | . | TRBD1 | TGTGCCTGGAGTAACCCTTGGGGGCAGGGGGGTCAGCCCCAGCATTTT | CAWSNPWGQGGQPQHF
TRBJ2-6 | TRBV3-1/TRBV3-2 | . | . | TGTGCCAGCAGCCAAGGGGCAGGGCCCCCTGGGGCCAACGTCCTGACTTTC | CASSQGAGPPGANVLTF
TRBJ2-1 | TRBV29-1 | . | TRBD1 | TGCAGCGTTGAAAACGGACAGGACATCTACAATGAGCAGTTCTTC | CSVENGQDIYNEQFF
TRBJ1-4 | TRBV7-9 | . | . | TGTGCCAGCAGCACACTACAGGGCCCCACTAATGAAAAACTGTTTTTT | CASSTLQGPTNEKLFF
TRBJ2-1 | TRBV11-3 | . | TRBD2 | TGTGCCAGCCGACTAGCGGGGTCCAGTGAGCAGTTCTTC | CASRLAGSSEQFF
TRBJ2-1 | TRBV9 | . | TRBD1 | TGTGCCAGCAGCGTAGCCGGGACAGGGGGCCAGAATGAGCAGTTCTTC | CASSVAGTGGQNEQFF
TRBJ2-3 | TRBV7-2 | . | TRBD2 | TGTGCCAGCAGCTTCGGACTAGCGGGGGTGGGAGATACGCAGTATTTT | CASSFGLAGVGDTQYF
TRBJ1-2 | TRBV9 | few | TRBD1 | TGTGCCAGCAGCGCCCTGACAGGGGAGGGCTATGGCTACACCTTC | CASSALTGEGYGYTF
TRBJ2-1 | TRBV6-2/TRBV6-3 | . | . | TGTGCCAGCAGTTACCCGAGGGGGGGCGCCCCTTACAATGAGCAGTTCTTC | CASSYPRGGAPYNEQFF
TRBJ1-5 | TRBV3-1/TRBV3-2 | . | . | TGTGCCAGCAGCCAAGATGGGGAGGGTCCCGGGCAGCCCCAGCATTTT | CASSQDGEGPGQPQHF
TRBJ1-5 | TRBV27 | . | . | TGTGCCAGCAGTTTAACAGGTAGCAATCAGCCCCAGCATTTT | CASSLTGSNQPQHF